The T cell receptor beta chain described here comes from a study of shared clonotypes between healthy human individuals. Study-wide results and limits: The researchers took only blood, and tissue repertoires probably look different.

Clones were read by immunoSEQ multiplex PCR, and TCRdb kept only the in-frame ones, dropping some. This sample has under 1,100,000 clones, with around 74% found just once. CDR1 and CDR2 (germline): SGHAT, FQNNGV. V gave up 5 bases and J gave up 0 bases, with 7 bases separating them. The CDR3 is 13 residues long. The authors divided CD4+ cells into CD45RA+ naive and CD45RA-negative memory subsets. Regarding this clone: No antigen is known for it.

Sequencing was performed on memory CD4+ T cells sorted from blood. The subset denotes: CD45RA-negative fraction. This chain joins TRBV11-2 and TRBJ1-1, with D uncertain. This receptor was identified in a man aged 18 to 30 in good health. CDR3 in DNA: TGTGCCAGCAGCCTTCAAATGAACACTGAAGCTTTCTTT. It codes for CASSLQMNTEAFF.